This record covers a single TCR beta chain. Its antigen is unknown. Nothing much larger sits one base from this clone, and base qualities are not available. CDR1 is given as PRHDT and CDR2 as FYEKMQ, both from the germline V gene (reference sequence). Trimming removed 5 bases from V and 7 bases from J, leaving 17 bases between the germline ends. The CDR3 holds 15 amino acids from the cysteine to the phenylalanine. Only the CDR3 portion is preserved as DNA: 45 bases, with reading frame beginning at the first base. The data derive from a study of PD-1 blockade in classical Hodgkin lymphoma (dated by TCRdb to 2020 to 2021). Study-wide context: Nivolumab dosing was 3 mg/kg intravenously every 2 weeks, continuing until either disease progression or unacceptable toxicity. The study used TCR beta sequencing and CyTOF to define a peripheral blood immune signature of response to PD-1 blockade in classical Hodgkin lymphoma. The investigation overall reported the following: The study was limited to a single clinical trial cohort, and causes of repertoire differences, possibly disease activity or prior therapy, remained undefined. Diversity was lower in patients who began nivolumab less than 1 year after ASCT, so these patients were left out of later analyses to avoid confounding by immune reconstitution. By C4D1, a significant rise was seen in CD4+ TCR diversity but not in CD8+ TCR diversity (p=0.0027 vs p=0.16), and the rise was most apparent among complete responders (p=0.02). Baseline TCR diversity was reported to be lower in newly diagnosed patients than in healthy donors, and even lower in relapsed/refractory patients. Baseline diversity similar to that of newly diagnosed patients was observed in trial patients achieving complete response, whereas significantly lower diversity was observed in partial responders and progressors.

The Qiagen DNeasy kit was used to extract genomic DNA both from unsorted PBMCs and from the negatively selected CD4+ and CD8+ fractions. Using primers that anneal to V and J segments, immunoSEQ multiplex PCR amplified the TCR beta CDR3 regions. Amplification bias was minimized using a synthetic immune receptor repertoire, and residual bias was removed computationally after sequencing. Processing in the source paper ran as follows. Repertoire diversity was quantified as the Shannon entropy index using custom Python scripts. Unsorted, CD4+ and CD8+ repertoires were examined separately, except in combined analyses, for which CD4+ and CD8+ sequences were merged in silico. A clone was considered expanded if an increase in frequency of at least 2-fold after treatment relative to C1D1 was found, and a pseudocount of 0.5 was applied to clones undetected at baseline. Singleton clones were defined as clones with 0 or 1 copy at C1D1, and non-singleton clones were defined as clones with 2 or more copies. Clones expanded in unsorted samples were labelled as CD4+, CD8+ or unknown by matching protein sequences in sorted samples from the same patient. Wilcoxon tests on paired samples were used to test changes in diversity from C1D1 to C4D1. Drawn from immuneACCESS, this table holds only the in-frame rearrangements with V and J called that TCRdb kept. Clones are partly lost; checked studies trace under half to an unresolved V gene and leave the rest unexplained. From that table come the V and J calls and clone size; the DNA was used to work out D and trimming. For this sample the table gives 100,000 to 120,000 clones, of which roughly nine tenths were detected only once. In total, the top ten clones hold roughly 20% of the sample.

The time point tag for this specimen amounts to: cycle 4 day 1 (C4D1), after more than five weeks of nivolumab. Relapse after autologous stem cell transplantation had occurred in all trial patients, and cohorts A, B and C were distinguished by prior brentuximab vedotin exposure. The trial cohort comprised 60 or so patients with relapsed/refractory classical Hodgkin lymphoma whose best overall responses were complete response, partial response or progressive disease. In the multi-cohort phase II CheckMate 205 trial, trial patients received single-agent nivolumab. Best overall response was determined by an independent review committee according to the 2007 International Working Group response criteria. Trial PBMCs were obtained immediately prior to nivolumab initiation (C1D1) and on therapy at cycle 2 day 1 and cycle 4 day 1. After peripheral blood was drawn into 8 mL Vacutainer Cell Preparation Tubes, PBMCs were isolated by centrifugation and then cryopreserved.

The chain links TRBV13 with TRBJ2-2; the D gene remains uncertain. The clonotype originates from a human donor with classical Hodgkin lymphoma. Sequencing used peripheral blood mononuclear cells (PBMCs), obtained before the fourth cycle of nivolumab. In nucleotides, the sequence is TGTGCCAGCAGCCGCGATCCACCGGACGACGGGGAGCTGTTTTTT. Its protein is CASSRDPPDDGELFF.